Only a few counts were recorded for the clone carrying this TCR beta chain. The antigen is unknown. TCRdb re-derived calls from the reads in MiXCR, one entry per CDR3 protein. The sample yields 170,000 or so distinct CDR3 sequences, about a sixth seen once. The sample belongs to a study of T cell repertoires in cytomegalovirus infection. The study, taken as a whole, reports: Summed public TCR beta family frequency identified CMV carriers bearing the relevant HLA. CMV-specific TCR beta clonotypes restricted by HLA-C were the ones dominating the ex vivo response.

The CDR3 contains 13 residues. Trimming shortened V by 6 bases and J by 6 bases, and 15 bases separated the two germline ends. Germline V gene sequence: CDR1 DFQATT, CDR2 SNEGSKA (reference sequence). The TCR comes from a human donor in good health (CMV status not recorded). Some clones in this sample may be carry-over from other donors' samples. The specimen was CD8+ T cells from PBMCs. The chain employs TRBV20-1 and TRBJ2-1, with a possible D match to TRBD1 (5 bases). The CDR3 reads CSARTWMGNEQFF. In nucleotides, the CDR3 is TGCAGTGCAAGGACATGGATGGGCAATGAGCAGTTCTTC.